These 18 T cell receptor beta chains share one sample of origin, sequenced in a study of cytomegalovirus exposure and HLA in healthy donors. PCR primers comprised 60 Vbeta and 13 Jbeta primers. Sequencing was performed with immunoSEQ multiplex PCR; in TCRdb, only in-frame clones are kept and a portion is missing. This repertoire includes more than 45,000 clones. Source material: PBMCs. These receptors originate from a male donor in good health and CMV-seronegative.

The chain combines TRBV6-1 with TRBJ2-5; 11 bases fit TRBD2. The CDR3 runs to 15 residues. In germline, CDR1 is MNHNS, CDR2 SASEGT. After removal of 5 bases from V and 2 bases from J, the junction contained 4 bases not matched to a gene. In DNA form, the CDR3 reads TGTGCCAGCAGTTTAGCGGGGGGGCGTCAAGAGACCCAGTACTTC. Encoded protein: CASSLAGGRQETQYF.

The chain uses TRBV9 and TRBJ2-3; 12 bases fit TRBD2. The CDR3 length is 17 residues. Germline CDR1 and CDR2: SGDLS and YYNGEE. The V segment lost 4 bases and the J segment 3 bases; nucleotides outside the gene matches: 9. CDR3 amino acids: CASSNRGGTSGTDTQYF. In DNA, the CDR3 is TGTGCCAGCAGCAACCGAGGGGGGACTAGCGGGACAGATACGCAGTATTTT.

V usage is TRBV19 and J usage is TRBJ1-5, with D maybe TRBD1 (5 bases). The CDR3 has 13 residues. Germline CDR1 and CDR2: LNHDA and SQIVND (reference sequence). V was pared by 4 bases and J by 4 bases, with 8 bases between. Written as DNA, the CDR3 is TGTGCCAGTAGTAAGAAGGGGAATCAGCCCCAGCATTTT. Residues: CASSKKGNQPQHF.

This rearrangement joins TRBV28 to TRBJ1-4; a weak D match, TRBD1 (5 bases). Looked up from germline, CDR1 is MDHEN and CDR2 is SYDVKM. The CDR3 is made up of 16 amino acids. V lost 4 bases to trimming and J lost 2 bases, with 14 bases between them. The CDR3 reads CASSSGGVGTNEKLFF. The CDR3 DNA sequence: TGTGCCAGCAGTTCGGGAGGGGTAGGGACTAATGAAAAACTGTTTTTT.

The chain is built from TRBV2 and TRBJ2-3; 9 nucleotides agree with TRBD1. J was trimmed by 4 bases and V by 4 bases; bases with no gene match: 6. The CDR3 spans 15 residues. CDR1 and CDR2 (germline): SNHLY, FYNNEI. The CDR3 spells CASSVGTGYADTQYF. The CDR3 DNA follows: TGTGCCAGCAGTGTGGGGACAGGGTATGCAGATACGCAGTATTTT.

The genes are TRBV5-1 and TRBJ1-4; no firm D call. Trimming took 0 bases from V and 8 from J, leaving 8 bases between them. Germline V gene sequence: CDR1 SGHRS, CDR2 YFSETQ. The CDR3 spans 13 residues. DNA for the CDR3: TGCGCCAGCAGCTTGGCCGTACAGGAAAAACTGTTTTTT. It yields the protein CASSLAVQEKLFF.

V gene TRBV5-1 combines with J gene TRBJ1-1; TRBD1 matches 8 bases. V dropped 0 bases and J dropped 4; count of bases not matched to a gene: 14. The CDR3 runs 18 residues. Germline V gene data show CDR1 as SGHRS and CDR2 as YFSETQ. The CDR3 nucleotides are TGCGCCAGCAGCTTGGGTCGACAGGGGAAGGCCTCGGGCACTGAAGCTTTCTTT. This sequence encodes CASSLGRQGKASGTEAFF.

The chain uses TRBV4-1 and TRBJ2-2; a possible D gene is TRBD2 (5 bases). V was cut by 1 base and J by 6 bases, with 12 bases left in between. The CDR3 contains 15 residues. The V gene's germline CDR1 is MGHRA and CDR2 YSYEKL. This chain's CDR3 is CASSQAGFKSGELFF. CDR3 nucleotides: TGCGCCAGCAGCCAAGCGGGATTCAAGTCCGGGGAGCTGTTTTTT.

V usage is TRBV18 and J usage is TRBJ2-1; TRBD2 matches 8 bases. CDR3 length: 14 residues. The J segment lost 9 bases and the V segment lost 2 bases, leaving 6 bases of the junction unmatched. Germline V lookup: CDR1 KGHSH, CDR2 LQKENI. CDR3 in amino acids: CASSPRLAGSEQFF. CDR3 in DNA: TGTGCCAGCTCACCAAGGCTAGCGGGCAGTGAGCAGTTCTTC. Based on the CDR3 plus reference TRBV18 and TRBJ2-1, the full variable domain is NAGVMQNPRHLVRRRGQEARLRCSPMKGHSHVYWYRQLPEEGLKFMVYLQKENIIDESGMPKERFSAEFPKEGPSILRIQQVVRGDSAAYFCASSPRLAGSEQFFGPGTRLTVL.

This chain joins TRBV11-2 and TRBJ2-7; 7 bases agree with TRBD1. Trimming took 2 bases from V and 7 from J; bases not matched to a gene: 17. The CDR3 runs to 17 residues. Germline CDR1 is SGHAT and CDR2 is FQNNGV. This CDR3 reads CASSLRGQGESPGEQYF. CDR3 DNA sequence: TGTGCCAGCAGCTTACGTGGGCAGGGGGAATCCCCGGGAGAGCAGTACTTC.

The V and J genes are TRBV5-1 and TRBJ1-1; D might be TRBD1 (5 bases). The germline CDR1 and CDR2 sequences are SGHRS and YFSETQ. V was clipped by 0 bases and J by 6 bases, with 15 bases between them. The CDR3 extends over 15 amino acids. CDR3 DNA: TGCGCCAGCAGCTTGGAGGTGGGGCCGGCTCCTGAAGCTTTCTTT. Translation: CASSLEVGPAPEAFF.

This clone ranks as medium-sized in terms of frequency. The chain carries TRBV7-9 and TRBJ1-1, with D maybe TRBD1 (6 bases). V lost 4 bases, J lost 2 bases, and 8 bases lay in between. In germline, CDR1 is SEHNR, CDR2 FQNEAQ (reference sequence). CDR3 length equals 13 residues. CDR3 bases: TGTGCCAGCAGCTCACAGGGAAACACTGAAGCTTTCTTT. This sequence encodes CASSSQGNTEAFF.

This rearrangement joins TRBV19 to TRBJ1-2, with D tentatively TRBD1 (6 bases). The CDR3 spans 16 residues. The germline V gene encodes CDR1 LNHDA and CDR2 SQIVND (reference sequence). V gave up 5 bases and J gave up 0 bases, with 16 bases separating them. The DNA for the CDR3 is TGTGCCAGTAGTCCACGGACAGTTCCTACTAACTATGGCTACACCTTC. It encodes CASSPRTVPTNYGYTF.

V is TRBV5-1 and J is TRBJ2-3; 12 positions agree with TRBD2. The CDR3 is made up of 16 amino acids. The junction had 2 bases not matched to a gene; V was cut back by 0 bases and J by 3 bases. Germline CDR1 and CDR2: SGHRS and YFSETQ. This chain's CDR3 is CASSLGTSGATDTQYF. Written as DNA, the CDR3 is TGCGCCAGCAGCTTGGGGACTAGCGGGGCGACAGATACGCAGTATTTT.

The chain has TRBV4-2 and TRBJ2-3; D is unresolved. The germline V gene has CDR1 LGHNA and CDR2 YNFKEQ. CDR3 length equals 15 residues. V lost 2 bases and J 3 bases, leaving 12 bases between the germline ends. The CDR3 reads CASSQPKSETDTQYF. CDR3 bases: TGTGCCAGCAGCCAACCAAAGAGTGAAACAGATACGCAGTATTTT.

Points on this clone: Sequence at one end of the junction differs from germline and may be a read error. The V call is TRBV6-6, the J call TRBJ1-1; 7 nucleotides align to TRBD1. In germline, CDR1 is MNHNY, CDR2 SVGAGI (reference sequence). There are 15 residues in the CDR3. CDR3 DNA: TGTGCCAGCAGTGTTACCGGGACAGAGAACACTGAAGATTTCTTT. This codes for CASSVTGTENTEDFF.

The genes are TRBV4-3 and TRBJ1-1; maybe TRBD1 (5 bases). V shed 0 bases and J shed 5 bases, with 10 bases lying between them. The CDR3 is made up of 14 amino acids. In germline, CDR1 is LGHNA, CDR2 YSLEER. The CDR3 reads CASSQDWGGTEAFF. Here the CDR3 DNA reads TGCGCCAGCAGCCAAGACTGGGGGGGTACTGAAGCTTTCTTT.

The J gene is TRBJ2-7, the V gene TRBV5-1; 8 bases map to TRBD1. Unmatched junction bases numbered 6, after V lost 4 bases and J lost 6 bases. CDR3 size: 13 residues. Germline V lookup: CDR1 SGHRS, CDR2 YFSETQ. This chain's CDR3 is CASSGGQAREQYF. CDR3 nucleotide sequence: TGCGCCAGCAGCGGGGGACAGGCCCGCGAGCAGTACTTC.